Shown below are 24 T cell receptor beta chains from a single sample sequenced in a study of read filtering for tumor transcriptome and immune sequencing. Molecular barcoded adaptors covering alpha/delta and beta/gamma chains were used on 400 to 450 ng RNA. TCRdb independently ran MiXCR on the reads; one entry per CDR3 protein. The profile shows over 35,000 distinct CDR3 sequences, 13% of them singletons. Sequences were obtained from a population of CD138-negative cells sorted from bone marrow. The receptor set was obtained from a donor at least 40 years old with multiple myeloma.

This clonotype was seen at least ten times. The genes are TRBV20-1 and TRBJ2-1; 8 bases line up with TRBD2. This CDR3 has 13 amino acids. V trimming: 4 bases; J trimming: 7 bases; junction bases outside the gene matches: 6. CDR1 and CDR2 from the germline V gene are DFQATT and SNEGSKA (reference sequence). In DNA form, the CDR3 reads TGCAGTGCTATAAGCGGGAGTGGTAATGAGCAGTTCTTC. Encoded protein: CSAISGSGNEQFF.

V is TRBV7-6 and J is TRBJ2-7; D remains ambiguous. The V gene lost 1 base and the J gene lost 0 bases, with 7 bases spanning the gap. Germline lookup yields CDR1 SGHVS and CDR2 FNYEAQ. The length of the CDR3 is 14 residues. The chain's CDR3 is CASSLGSNSYEQYF. CDR3 bases: TGTGCCAGCAGCTTAGGAAGTAACTCCTACGAGCAGTACTTC.

This clonotype was observed many times. This sequence joins TRBV19 and TRBJ2-1; TRBD1 matches 7 bases. CDR3 length equals 15 residues. From germline, CDR1 is LNHDA and CDR2 SQIVND (reference sequence). V lost 5 bases and J lost 0; bases outside the gene matches: 4. CDR3 DNA sequence: TGTGCCAGTAGTTGGAGGACAGGCTCCTACAATGAGCAGTTCTTC. As protein: CASSWRTGSYNEQFF.

This clonotype appeared many times. The chain is built from TRBV20-1 and TRBJ2-7; 7 bases fit TRBD2. Germline V CDR1 and CDR2: DFQATT, SNEGSKA (reference sequence). Trimming at V came to 3 bases and at J to 7 bases, leaving 3 bases not matched to a gene. CDR3 size: 11 residues. CDR3 in amino acids: CSARVLAEQYF. CDR3 in DNA: TGCAGTGCTAGGGTACTAGCGGAGCAGTACTTC.

As concerns this clonotype: Since no conserved phenylalanine or tryptophan closes the CDR3, a read error is the likely cause. The chain uses TRBV7-3 and TRBJ2-5; a weak D match, TRBD1 (6 bases). Looked up from germline, CDR1 is SGHTA and CDR2 is FQGTGA. V was shortened by 5 bases and J by 4 bases, with 11 bases between the two germline ends. This CDR3 spans 13 amino acids. The CDR3 reads CASSQGSGETQYL. The CDR3 coding sequence is TGTGCCAGCAGCCAGGGGAGCGGAGAGACCCAGTACCTC.

This clonotype was counted many times. The chain combines TRBV20-1 with TRBJ2-2; D call uncertain. The CDR3 contains 14 residues. Trimming shortened V by 3 bases and J by 1 base, and 9 bases separated the two germline ends. The germline CDR1 and CDR2 sequences are DFQATT and SNEGSKA (reference sequence). CDR3 sequence: CSASVRMNTGELFF. The CDR3 DNA reads as TGCAGTGCTAGCGTTCGGATGAACACCGGGGAGCTGTTTTTT.

This clonotype was recorded at least ten times. The genes are TRBV6-1 and TRBJ1-5, with D possibly matching TRBD1 (6 bases). Trimming shortened V by 7 bases and J by 4 bases, and 14 bases separated the two germline ends. The V gene's germline CDR1 is MNHNS and CDR2 SASEGT. The CDR3 runs 14 residues. The CDR3 here is CASTLRGGNQPQHF. CDR3 nucleotides: TGTGCCAGCACCTTAAGGGGGGGGAATCAGCCCCAGCATTTT.

This clonotype was seen at least ten times. The rearrangement uses TRBV30 and TRBJ2-3, with TRBD2 as a possible D gene (6 bases). The CDR3 extends over 16 amino acids. Germline V CDR1 and CDR2: GTSNPN, SVGIG (reference sequence). V was trimmed by 3 bases and J by 3 bases, leaving 19 bases between them. The CDR3 DNA reads TGTGCCTGGAGGATAGGGACTGACTATTGGACAGATACGCAGTATTTT. Protein sequence: CAWRIGTDYWTDTQYF.

This chain uses TRBV20-1 with TRBJ2-5; 11 positions agree with TRBD2. CDR3 length: 19 amino acids. Trimming cost V 0 bases and J 2 bases; bases outside gene matches: 14. The germline gives CDR1 DFQATT, CDR2 SNEGSKA (reference sequence). The DNA of the CDR3 is TGCAGTGCTAGAGATCAACTAGCGGGAGTATTATATTGGCAAGAGACCCAGTACTTC. Its protein product is CSARDQLAGVLYWQETQYF.

This clonotype was detected many times. This chain connects TRBV5-4 to TRBJ2-7, with D unresolved. Trimming stripped 3 bases from V and 6 bases from J, with 16 bases between. In germline, CDR1 is SGHNT, CDR2 YYREEE (reference sequence). There are 14 residues in the CDR3. This CDR3 reads CASSSVGSLGEQYF. The CDR3 DNA reads as TGTGCCAGCAGCTCAGTAGGTAGCTTGGGCGAGCAGTACTTC.

This clonotype was seen ten or more times. V usage is TRBV9 and J usage is TRBJ2-1; D tentatively reads TRBD1 or TRBD2 (6 bases each). V lost 1 base to trimming and J lost 10 bases, with 21 bases between them. The CDR3 consists of 16 residues. CDR1 is SGDLS and CDR2 is YYNGEE in the germline V gene. The DNA for the CDR3 is TGTGCCAGCAGCGTACTATCCGCCGGGGGCCAATCAGAGCAGTTCTTC. This translates into CASSVLSAGGQSEQFF.

This clonotype has ten or more counts. At one end, the junction sequence differs from germline, possibly due to a read error. The gene calls are TRBV29-1 and TRBJ1-3, with D uncertain. CDR3 length: 12 amino acids. Germline CDR1 reads SQVTM; CDR2 reads ANQGSEA. CDR3 DNA sequence: TGCAGCGTCGAAGGAGGGGGAAACACCATATATTTT. Translating it yields CSVEGGGNTIYF.

In this sample, this clonotype turned up many times. The CDR3 loop reads CASSPRQGNSPLHF. The CDR3 DNA reads TGTGCCAGCTCACCACGTCAGGGGAATTCACCCCTCCACTTT. The genes are TRBV18 and TRBJ1-6, with D possibly matching TRBD1 (6 bases). Between the trimmed V and J ends, which lost 1 base and 7 bases, there was a span of 8 bases. The V gene's germline CDR1 is KGHSH and CDR2 LQKENI. The length of the CDR3 is 14 residues.

For this clonotype: This may come from a read error, since a much larger clone is one base off. Lacking the conserved final phenylalanine or tryptophan, this CDR3 likely reflects a read error. V is TRBV28 and J is TRBJ2-7; 8 nucleotides match TRBD1. The V and J ends lost 5 bases and 3 bases, in that order; junction bases with no gene match: 3. Per the germline V gene, CDR1 is MDHEN and CDR2 is SYDVKM. The length of the CDR3 is 13 residues. The CDR3 here is CASSPGQGYEQYS. For the CDR3, the DNA is TGTGCCAGCAGTCCTGGACAGGGCTACGAGCAGTACTCC.

Many counts were recorded for this clonotype. This rearrangement joins TRBV2 to TRBJ2-5; D is ambiguous. Germline CDR1 and CDR2: SNHLY and FYNNEI. CDR3 length: 12 residues. Trimming cost V 4 bases and J 5 bases, with 8 bases left between them. The CDR3: CASSVNGETQYF. The CDR3 DNA follows: TGTGCCAGCAGTGTGAACGGGGAGACCCAGTACTTC.

This clonotype occurred many times. The chain uses TRBV29-1 and TRBJ1-1, with D hard to call. The CDR3 extends over 10 amino acids. Germline V lookup: CDR1 SQVTM, CDR2 ANQGSEA. The DNA for the CDR3 is TGCGGTTCAGATAACACTGAAGCTTTCTTT. This sequence encodes CGSDNTEAFF. The full variable domain, its missing parts supplied by reference TRBV29-1 and TRBJ1-1, is SAVISQKPSRDICQRGTSLTIQCQVDSQVTMMFWYRQQPGQSLTLIATANQGSEATYESGFVIDKFPISRPNLTFSTLTVSNMSPEDSSIYLCGSDNTEAFFGQGTRLTVV.

This clonotype has a count of ten or more. The chain is built from TRBV4-3 and TRBJ2-6; 12 bases fit TRBD1. V trimming: 5 bases; J trimming: 2 bases; junction bases outside the gene matches: 10. The CDR3 is 19 amino acids. Germline assignment: CDR1 LGHNA and CDR2 YSLEER. DNA for the CDR3: TGCGCCAGCAGCACCCGTCCCGGGACAGGGGGCACTGGGGCCAACGTCCTGACTTTC. It codes for CASSTRPGTGGTGANVLTF.

This clonotype was counted a few times. This could be a read error, since a much larger clone is one nucleotide away. The chain links TRBV6-2 or TRBV6-3 to TRBJ1-4, with 8 bases aligning to TRBD1. The CDR3 consists of 14 residues. The germline V gene has CDR1 MNHEY and CDR2 SVGEGT. The CDR3 sequence is CASREGGTGEKLCF. The CDR3 DNA reads as TGTGCCAGCCGCGAGGGTGGGACAGGTGAAAAACTGTGTTTT.

This clonotype has at least ten counts. The chain has TRBV28 and TRBJ1-2; TRBD1 aligns across 7 bases. The CDR3 runs 13 residues. J was trimmed by 5 bases and V by 2 bases; bases with no gene match: 2. The V gene's germline CDR1 is MDHEN and CDR2 SYDVKM. CDR3 DNA: TGTGCCAGCAGTTTAACAGGGGAGTATGGCTACACCTTC. Residues: CASSLTGEYGYTF.

In this sample, this clonotype turned up many times. V gene TRBV5-6 combines with J gene TRBJ1-2, with a tentative D call TRBD1 (6 bases). Germline lookup yields CDR1 SGHDT and CDR2 YYEEEE. Trimming cost V 0 bases and J 4 bases, with 13 bases left between them. The CDR3 spans 15 residues. The chain's CDR3 is CASSLGEEGVYGYTF. The CDR3 DNA reads as TGTGCCAGCAGCTTGGGGGAAGAGGGGGTCTATGGCTACACCTTC.

This clonotype was detected many times. The chain links TRBV28 to TRBJ1-1; no firm D call. Trimming left V 6 bases short and J 11 bases short, with 16 bases between. This CDR3 has 12 residues. Germline values: CDR1 MDHEN, CDR2 SYDVKM. As DNA, the CDR3 is TGTGCCAGCAGCCGCCTCGGGGTCTCGGCTTTCTTT. Residues: CASSRLGVSAFF. Full variable domain (missing parts from reference TRBV28 and TRBJ1-1): DVKVTQSSRYLVKRTGEKVFLECVQDMDHENMFWYRQDPGLGLRLIYFSYDVKMKEKGDIPEGYSVSREKKERFSLILESASTNQTSMYLCASSRLGVSAFFGQGTRLTVV.

In its sample, this clonotype was seen many times. The chain links TRBV14 to TRBJ1-1; possible D gene TRBD1, 5 bases. The V end was cut by 4 bases, the J end by 1 base, with 7 bases between. This CDR3 contains 13 residues. Germline V gene data show CDR1 as SGHDN and CDR2 as FVKESK. CDR3 region: CASSRQRNTEAFF. DNA for the CDR3: TGTGCCAGCAGCCGACAGCGGAACACTGAAGCTTTCTTT. The full variable domain, its missing parts supplied by reference TRBV14 and TRBJ1-1, is EAGVTQFPSHSVIEKGQTVTLRCDPISGHDNLYWYRRVMGKEIKFLLHFVKESKQDESGMPNNRFLAERTGGTYSTLKVQPAELEDSGVYFCASSRQRNTEAFFGQGTRLTVV.

This clonotype was seen repeatedly, ten times or more. The chain uses TRBV20-1 and TRBJ2-7; tentative D call: TRBD1 (6 bases). This CDR3 is built from 14 residues. Trimming took 0 bases from V and 1 from J, leaving 10 bases between them. CDR1 and CDR2 (germline): DFQATT, SNEGSKA (reference sequence). The CDR3 bases are TGCAGTGCTAGAGATCGAAGGGGGTCCTACGAGCAGTACTTC. Protein product: CSARDRRGSYEQYF.

V gene TRBV20-1 combines with J gene TRBJ2-1; D is perhaps TRBD2 (6 bases). V lost 0 bases to trimming and J lost 0 bases, with 12 bases between them. There are 16 residues in the CDR3. Germline CDR1 DFQATT, CDR2 SNEGSKA (reference sequence). The CDR3 protein is CSAREGGAVSYNEQFF. The CDR3 DNA sequence: TGCAGTGCTAGAGAGGGCGGGGCCGTCTCCTACAATGAGCAGTTCTTC.